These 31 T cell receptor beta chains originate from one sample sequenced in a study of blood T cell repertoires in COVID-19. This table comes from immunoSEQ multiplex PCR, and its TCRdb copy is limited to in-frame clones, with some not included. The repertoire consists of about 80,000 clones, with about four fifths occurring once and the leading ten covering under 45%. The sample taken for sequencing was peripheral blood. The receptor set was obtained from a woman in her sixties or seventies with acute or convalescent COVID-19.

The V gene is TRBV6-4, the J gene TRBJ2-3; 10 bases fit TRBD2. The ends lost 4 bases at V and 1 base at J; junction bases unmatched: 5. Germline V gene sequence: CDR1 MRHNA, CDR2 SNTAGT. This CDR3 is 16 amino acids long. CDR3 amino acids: CASSVLAGVGTDTQYF. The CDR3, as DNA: TGTGCCAGCAGTGTTCTAGCGGGAGTGGGCACAGATACGCAGTATTTT.

CDR3 region: CASSVVEGVPDTQYF. CDR3 in DNA: TGTGCCAGCAGCGTAGTCGAGGGAGTCCCAGATACGCAGTATTTT. This chain connects TRBV9 to TRBJ2-3, with D tentatively TRBD2 (5 bases). This CDR3 is built from 15 residues. V was pared by 0 bases and J by 4 bases, with 12 bases between. Germline V gene sequence: CDR1 SGDLS, CDR2 YYNGEE.

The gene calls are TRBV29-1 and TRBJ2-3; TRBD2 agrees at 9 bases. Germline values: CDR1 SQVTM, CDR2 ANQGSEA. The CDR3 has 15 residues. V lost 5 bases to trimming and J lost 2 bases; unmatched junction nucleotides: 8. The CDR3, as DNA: TGCAGCGTTCGGGCGGCGGGAGGGGTCACAGATACGCAGTATTTT. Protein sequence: CSVRAAGGVTDTQYF.

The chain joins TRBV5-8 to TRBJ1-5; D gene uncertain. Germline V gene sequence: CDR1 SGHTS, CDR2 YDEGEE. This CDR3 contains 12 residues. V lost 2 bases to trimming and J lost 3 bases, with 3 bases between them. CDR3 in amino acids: CASSFYNQPQHF. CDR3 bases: TGTGCCAGCAGCTTTTACAATCAGCCCCAGCATTTT.

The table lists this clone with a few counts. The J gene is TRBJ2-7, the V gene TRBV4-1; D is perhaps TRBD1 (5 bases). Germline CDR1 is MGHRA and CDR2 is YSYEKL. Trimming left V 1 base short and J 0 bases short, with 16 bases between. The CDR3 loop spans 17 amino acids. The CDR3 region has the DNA TGCGCCAGCAGCCAAGTCAGGGCGATGGCGGACTCCTACGAGCAGTACTTC. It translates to CASSQVRAMADSYEQYF.

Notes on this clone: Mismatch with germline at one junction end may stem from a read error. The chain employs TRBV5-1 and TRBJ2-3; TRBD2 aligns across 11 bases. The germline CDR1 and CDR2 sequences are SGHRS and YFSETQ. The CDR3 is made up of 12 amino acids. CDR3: CASSPDGLAGGF. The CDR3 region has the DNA TGCGCCAGCAGCCCGGATGGGCTAGCGGGAGGCTTT. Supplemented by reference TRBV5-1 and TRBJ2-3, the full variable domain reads KAGVTQTPRYLIKTRGQQVTLSCSPISGHRSVSWYQQTPGQGLQFLFEYFSETQRNKGNFPGRFSGRQFSNSRSEMNVSTLELGDSALYLCASSPDGLAGGFGPGTRLTVL.

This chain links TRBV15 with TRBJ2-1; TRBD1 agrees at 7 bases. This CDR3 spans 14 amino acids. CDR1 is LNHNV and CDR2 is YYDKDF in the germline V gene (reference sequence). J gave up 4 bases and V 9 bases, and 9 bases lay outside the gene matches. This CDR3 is CATKVDRRYNEQFF. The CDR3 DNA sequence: TGTGCCACAAAGGTGGACAGGAGATACAATGAGCAGTTCTTC.

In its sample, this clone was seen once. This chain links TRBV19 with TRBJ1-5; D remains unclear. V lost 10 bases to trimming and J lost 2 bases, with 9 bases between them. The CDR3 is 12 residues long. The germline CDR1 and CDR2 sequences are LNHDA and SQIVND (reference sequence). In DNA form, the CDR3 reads TGTGCCACACAGAGAGGCAATCAGCCCCAGCATTTT. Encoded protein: CATQRGNQPQHF.

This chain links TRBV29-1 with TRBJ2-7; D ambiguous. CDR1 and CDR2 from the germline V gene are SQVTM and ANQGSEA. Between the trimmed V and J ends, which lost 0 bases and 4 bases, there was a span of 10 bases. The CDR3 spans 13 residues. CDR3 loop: CSVEDPRNYEQYF. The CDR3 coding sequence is TGCAGCGTTGAAGACCCGCGGAATTACGAGCAGTACTTC.

The CDR3 bases are TGTGCCAGCAGCTTACTCGGAGAGGGAGGTGAGCAGTTCTTC. It yields the protein CASSLLGEGGEQFF. The genes are TRBV11-3 and TRBJ2-1; D perhaps matches TRBD2 (6 bases). The V gene lost 2 bases and the J gene lost 9 bases, with 14 bases spanning the gap. This CDR3 contains 14 residues. Per the germline V gene, CDR1 is SGHNT and CDR2 is YENEEA.

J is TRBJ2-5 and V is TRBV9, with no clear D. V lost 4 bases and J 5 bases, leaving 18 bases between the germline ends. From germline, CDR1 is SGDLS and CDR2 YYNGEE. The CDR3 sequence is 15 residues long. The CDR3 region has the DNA TGTGCCAGCAGCCCCATAGCCGGGTTTAGGGAGACCCAGTACTTC. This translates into CASSPIAGFRETQYF.

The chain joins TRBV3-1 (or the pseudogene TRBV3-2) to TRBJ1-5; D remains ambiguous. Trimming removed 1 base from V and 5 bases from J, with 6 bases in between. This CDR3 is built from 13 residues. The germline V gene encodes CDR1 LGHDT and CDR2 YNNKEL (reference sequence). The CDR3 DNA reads TGTGCCAGCAGCCAAGGTGCAGATCAGCCCCAGCATTTT. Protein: CASSQGADQPQHF.

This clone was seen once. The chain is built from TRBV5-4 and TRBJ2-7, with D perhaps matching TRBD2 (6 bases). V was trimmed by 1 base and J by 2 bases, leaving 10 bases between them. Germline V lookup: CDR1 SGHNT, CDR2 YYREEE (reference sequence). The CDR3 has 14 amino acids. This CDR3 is CASSLSRGAYEQYF. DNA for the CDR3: TGTGCCAGCAGCTTGTCGCGGGGTGCCTACGAGCAGTACTTC. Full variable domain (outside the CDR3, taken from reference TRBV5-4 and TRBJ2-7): ETGVTQSPTHLIKTRGQQVTLRCSSQSGHNTVSWYQQALGQGPQFIFQYYREEENGRGNFPPRFSGLQFPNYSSELNVNALELDDSALYLCASSLSRGAYEQYFGPGTRLTVT.

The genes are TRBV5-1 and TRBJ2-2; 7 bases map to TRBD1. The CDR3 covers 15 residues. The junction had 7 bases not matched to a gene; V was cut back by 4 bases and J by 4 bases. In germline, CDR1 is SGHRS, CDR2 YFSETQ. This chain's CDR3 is CASSTTGAVTGELFF. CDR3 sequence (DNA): TGCGCCAGCAGCACAACAGGGGCCGTCACCGGGGAGCTGTTTTTT.

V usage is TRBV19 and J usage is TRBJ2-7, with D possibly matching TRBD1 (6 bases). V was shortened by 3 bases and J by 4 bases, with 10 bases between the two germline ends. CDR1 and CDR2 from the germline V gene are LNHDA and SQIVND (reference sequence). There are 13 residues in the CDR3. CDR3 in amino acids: CASSINREYEQYF. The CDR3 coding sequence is TGTGCCAGTAGTATTAACAGGGAATACGAGCAGTACTTC.

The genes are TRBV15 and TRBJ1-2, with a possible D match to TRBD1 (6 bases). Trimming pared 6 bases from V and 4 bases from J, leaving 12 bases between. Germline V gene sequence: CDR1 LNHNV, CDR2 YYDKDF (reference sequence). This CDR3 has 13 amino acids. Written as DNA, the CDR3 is TGTGCCACCAGAGGACAGAAAGCCTATGGCTACACCTTC. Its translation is CATRGQKAYGYTF.

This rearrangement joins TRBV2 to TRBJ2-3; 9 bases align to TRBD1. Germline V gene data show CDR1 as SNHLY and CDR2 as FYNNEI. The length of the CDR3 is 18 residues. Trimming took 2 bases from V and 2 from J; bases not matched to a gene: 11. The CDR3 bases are TGTGCCAGCAGTGAATGGGCCCTCGGGACAGGGAACACAGATACGCAGTATTTT. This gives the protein CASSEWALGTGNTDTQYF.

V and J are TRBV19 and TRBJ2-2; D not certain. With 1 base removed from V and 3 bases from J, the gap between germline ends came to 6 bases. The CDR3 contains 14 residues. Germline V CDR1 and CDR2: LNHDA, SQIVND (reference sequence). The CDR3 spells CASSIGTYTGELFF. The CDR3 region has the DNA TGTGCCAGTAGTATAGGCACATACACCGGGGAGCTGTTTTTT.

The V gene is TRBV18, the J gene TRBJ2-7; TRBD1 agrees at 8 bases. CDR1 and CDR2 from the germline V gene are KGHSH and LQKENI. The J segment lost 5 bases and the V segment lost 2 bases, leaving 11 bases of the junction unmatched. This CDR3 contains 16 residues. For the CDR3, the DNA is TGTGCCAGCTCACCAAGGCCAGGGGGCGGGTGGGACGAGCAGTACTTC. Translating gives CASSPRPGGGWDEQYF.

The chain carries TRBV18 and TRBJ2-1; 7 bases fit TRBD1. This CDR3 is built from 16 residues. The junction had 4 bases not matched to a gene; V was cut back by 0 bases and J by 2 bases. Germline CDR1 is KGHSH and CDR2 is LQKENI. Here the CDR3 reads CASSPPVQGPYNEQFF. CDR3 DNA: TGTGCCAGCTCACCACCCGTACAGGGGCCCTACAATGAGCAGTTCTTC.

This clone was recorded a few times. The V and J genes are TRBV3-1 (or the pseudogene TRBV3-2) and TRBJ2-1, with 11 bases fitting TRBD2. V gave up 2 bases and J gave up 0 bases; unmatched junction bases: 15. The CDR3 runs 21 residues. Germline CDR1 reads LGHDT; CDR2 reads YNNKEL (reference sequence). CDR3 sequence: CASSQSPPGLAAPDSYNEQFF. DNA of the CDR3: TGTGCCAGCAGCCAATCCCCCCCGGGACTAGCGGCCCCAGACTCCTACAATGAGCAGTTCTTC.

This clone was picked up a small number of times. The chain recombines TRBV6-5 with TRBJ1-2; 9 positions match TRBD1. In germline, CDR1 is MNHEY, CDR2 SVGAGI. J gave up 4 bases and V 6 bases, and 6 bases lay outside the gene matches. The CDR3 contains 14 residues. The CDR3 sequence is CASRGPTGGYGYTF. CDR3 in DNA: TGTGCCAGCAGGGGACCGACAGGGGGCTATGGCTACACCTTC.

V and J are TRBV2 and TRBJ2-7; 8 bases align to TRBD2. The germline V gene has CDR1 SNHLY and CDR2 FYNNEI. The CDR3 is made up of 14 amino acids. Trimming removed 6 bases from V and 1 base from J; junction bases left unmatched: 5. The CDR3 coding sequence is TGTGCCAGCAGAAGGGCGGGAGGATCCTACGAGCAGTACTTC. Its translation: CASRRAGGSYEQYF.

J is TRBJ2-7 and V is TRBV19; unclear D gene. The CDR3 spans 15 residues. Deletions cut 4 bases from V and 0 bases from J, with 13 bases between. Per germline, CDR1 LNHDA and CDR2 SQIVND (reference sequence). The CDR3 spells CASSTTGSSSYEQYF. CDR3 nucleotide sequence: TGTGCCAGTAGTACTACCGGTTCAAGCTCCTACGAGCAGTACTTC.

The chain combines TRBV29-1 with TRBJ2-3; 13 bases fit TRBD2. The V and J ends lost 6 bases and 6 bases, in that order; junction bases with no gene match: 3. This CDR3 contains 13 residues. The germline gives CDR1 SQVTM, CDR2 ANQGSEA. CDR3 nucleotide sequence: TGCAGCGTCAGGACTAGCGGGAGTGATACGCAGTATTTT. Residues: CSVRTSGSDTQYF.

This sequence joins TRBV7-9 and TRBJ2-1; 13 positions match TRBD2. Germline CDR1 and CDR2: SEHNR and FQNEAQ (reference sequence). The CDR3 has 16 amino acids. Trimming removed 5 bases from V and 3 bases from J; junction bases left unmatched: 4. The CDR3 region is CASSVGTSGVYNEQFF. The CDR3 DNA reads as TGTGCCAGCAGCGTCGGGACTAGCGGGGTCTACAATGAGCAGTTCTTC.

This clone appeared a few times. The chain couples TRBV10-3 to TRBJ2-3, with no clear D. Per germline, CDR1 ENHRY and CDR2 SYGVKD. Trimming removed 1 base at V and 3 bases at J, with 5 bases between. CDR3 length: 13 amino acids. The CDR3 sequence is CAISEYVTDTQYF. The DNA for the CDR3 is TGTGCCATCAGTGAGTATGTAACAGATACGCAGTATTTT.

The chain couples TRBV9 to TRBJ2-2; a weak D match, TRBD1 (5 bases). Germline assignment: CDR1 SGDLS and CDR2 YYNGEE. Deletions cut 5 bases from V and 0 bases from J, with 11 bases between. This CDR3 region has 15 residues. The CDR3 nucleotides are TGTGCCAGCAGGTTTTCAGGGTCGAACACCGGGGAGCTGTTTTTT. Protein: CASRFSGSNTGELFF.

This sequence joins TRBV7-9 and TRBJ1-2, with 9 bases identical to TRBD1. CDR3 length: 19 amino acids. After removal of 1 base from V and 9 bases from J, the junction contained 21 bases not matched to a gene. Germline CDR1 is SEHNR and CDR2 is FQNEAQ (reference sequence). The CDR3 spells CASSLGGVATGGDASSYTF. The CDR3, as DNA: TGTGCCAGCAGCTTAGGAGGGGTCGCAACAGGGGGCGATGCTTCCAGCTACACCTTC.

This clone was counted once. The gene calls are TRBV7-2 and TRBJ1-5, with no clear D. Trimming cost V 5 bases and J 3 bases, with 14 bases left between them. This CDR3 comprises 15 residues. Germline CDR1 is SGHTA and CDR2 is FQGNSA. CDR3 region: CASSPPGSHNQPQHF. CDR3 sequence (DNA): TGTGCCAGCAGCCCGCCCGGGAGTCACAATCAGCCCCAGCATTTT.

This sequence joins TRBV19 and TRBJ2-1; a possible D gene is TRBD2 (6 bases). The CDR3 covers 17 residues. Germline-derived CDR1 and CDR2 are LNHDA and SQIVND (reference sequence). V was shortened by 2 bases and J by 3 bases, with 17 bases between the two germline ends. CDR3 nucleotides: TGTGCCAGTAGTATATCGGGGTCCGGGGGTCTCTACAATGAGCAGTTCTTC. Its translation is CASSISGSGGLYNEQFF.